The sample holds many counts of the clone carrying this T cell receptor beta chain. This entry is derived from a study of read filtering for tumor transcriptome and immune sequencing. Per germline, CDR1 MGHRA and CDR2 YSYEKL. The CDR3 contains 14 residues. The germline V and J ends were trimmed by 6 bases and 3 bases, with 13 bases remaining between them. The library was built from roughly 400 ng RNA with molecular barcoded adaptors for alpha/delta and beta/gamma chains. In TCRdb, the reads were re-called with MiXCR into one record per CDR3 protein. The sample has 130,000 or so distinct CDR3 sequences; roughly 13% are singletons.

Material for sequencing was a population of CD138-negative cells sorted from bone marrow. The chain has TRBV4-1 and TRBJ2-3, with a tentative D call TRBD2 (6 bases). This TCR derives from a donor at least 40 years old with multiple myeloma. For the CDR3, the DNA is TGCGCCAGCAGTCCTCGCCTAGCGACAGATACGCAGTATTTT. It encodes CASSPRLATDTQYF.